This note documents a single TCR beta chain sequence. The sample comes from a study of technical replicates of blood from several donors. The germline V gene has CDR1 MNHNS and CDR2 SASEGT. V was shortened by 6 bases and J by 8 bases, with 17 bases between the two germline ends. CDR3 size: 14 residues. Using immunoSEQ multiplex PCR, the repertoire was profiled, and TCRdb retains in-frame clones only, with some absent. The data show 100,000 or so clones, under 96% seen once. This TCR was recovered from a human donor in good health. The sequenced sample consisted of T cells isolated from PBMCs. V gene TRBV6-1 combines with J gene TRBJ2-1, with TRBD2 as a possible D gene (5 bases). In nucleotides, the CDR3 is TGTGCCAGCAGCGAGAGGGCCAGAGGCGATGAGCAGTTCTTC. Amino acid sequence: CASSERARGDEQFF.